This T cell receptor beta chain was obtained from a study of CD8 T cells in ankylosing spondylitis. The V and J ends lost 2 bases and 2 bases respectively, with 15 bases between them. The CDR3 covers 16 residues. Concerning this clonotype itself: Its antigen is not known.

TCRdb itself ran the 5' RACE reads through MiXCR, one entry per CDR3 protein. The sample includes a few hundred thousand distinct CDR3 sequences, about 20% of them seen just once. Study conclusions and caveats: Disease-linked clones reportedly concentrated significantly in matched ankylosing spondylitis synovial fluid.

Sequenced sample: blood, either unsorted or a sorted T cell fraction (not recorded which). The TCR sequence derives from a male donor with ankylosing spondylitis or in good health (not recorded which). The gene calls are TRBV12-3 or TRBV12-4 and TRBJ2-5; D is tentatively TRBD1 or TRBD2 (5 bases each). The CDR3, as DNA: TGTGCCAGCAGTTTAAGTCGAGAGGGGATGCAAGAGACCCAGTACTTC. Amino acids: CASSLSREGMQETQYF.